This TCR beta chain emerged from a study of glioma-infiltrating T cells after dendritic cell vaccination. Clones were read by immunoSEQ multiplex PCR, and TCRdb kept only the in-frame ones, dropping some. The sample has about 64,000 clones; about 89% are singletons. Trimming removed 4 bases at V and 0 bases at J, with 12 bases between. Germline lookup yields CDR1 LGHNA and CDR2 YSLEER. The CDR3 runs 15 residues. As for time point: after dendritic cell vaccination, including at tumor progression/relapse. The chain has TRBV4-3 and TRBJ1-1; D may be TRBD1 (5 bases). The sequence derives from a human donor with glioblastoma. This sample comprised blood, obtained after dendritic cell vaccination. CDR3 region: CASSPQGLMNTEAFF. The CDR3 nucleotides are TGCGCCAGCAGCCCGCAGGGCCTCATGAACACTGAAGCTTTCTTT.